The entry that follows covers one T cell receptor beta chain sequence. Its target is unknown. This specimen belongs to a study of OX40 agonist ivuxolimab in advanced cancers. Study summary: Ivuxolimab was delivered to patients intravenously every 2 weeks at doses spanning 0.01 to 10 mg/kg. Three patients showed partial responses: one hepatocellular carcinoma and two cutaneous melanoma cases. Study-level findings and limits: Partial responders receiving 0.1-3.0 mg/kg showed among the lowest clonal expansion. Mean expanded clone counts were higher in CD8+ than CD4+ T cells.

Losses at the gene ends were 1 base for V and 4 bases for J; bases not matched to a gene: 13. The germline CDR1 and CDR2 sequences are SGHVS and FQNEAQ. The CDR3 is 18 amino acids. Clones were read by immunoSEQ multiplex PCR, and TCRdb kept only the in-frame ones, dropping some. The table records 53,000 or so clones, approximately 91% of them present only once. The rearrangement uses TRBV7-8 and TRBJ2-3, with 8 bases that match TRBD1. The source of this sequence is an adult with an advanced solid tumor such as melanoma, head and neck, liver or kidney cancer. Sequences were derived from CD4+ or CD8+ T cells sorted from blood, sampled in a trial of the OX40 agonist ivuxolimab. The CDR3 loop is CASSLVGYRGQGPDTQYF. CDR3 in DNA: TGTGCCAGCAGCTTAGTCGGGTACCGAGGACAGGGCCCAGATACGCAGTATTTT.